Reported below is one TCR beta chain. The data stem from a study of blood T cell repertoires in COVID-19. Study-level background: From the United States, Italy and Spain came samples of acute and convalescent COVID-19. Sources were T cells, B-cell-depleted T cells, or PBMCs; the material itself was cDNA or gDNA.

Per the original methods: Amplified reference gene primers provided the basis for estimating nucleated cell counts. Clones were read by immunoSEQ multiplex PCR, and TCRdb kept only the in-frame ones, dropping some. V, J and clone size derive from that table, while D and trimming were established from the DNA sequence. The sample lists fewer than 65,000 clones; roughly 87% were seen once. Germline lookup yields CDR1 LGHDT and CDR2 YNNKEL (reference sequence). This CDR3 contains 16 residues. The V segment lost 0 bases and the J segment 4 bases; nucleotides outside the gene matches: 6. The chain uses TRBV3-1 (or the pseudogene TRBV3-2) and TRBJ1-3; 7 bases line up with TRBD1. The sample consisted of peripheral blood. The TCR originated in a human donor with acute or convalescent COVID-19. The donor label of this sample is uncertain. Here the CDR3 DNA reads TGTGCCAGCAGCCAAGAGACAGGGCCGCGCGGAAACACCATATATTTT. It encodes CASSQETGPRGNTIYF.